This T cell receptor (beta chain) was retrieved from a study of OX40 agonist ivuxolimab in advanced cancers. Findings of the study overall: At 0.1 to 3.0 mg/kg, clonal expansion of CD4+ and CD8+ blood T cells had occurred by week 6.

Repertoires were generated with immunoSEQ multiplex PCR, while TCRdb's copy carries only in-frame clones and drops some. The data show around 45,000 clones, roughly 90% seen once. Turning to this clone: Antigen: not known.

CDR3 length equals 16 residues. V was pared by 0 bases and J by 0 bases, with 9 bases between. CDR1 and CDR2 (germline): SGHRS, YFSETQ. The chain combines TRBV5-1 with TRBJ1-4; D perhaps matches TRBD1 (6 bases). The specimen was CD4+ or CD8+ T cells sorted from blood, collected in a trial of the OX40 agonist ivuxolimab. This TCR derives from an adult with an advanced solid tumor such as melanoma, head and neck, liver or kidney cancer. This CDR3 reads CASSLVGTPTNEKLFF. In nucleotides, the CDR3 is TGCGCCAGCAGCTTGGTGGGGACACCAACTAATGAAAAACTGTTTTTT.